This TCR beta chain was profiled in a study of T cell changes during pregnancy in multiple sclerosis. The CDR3 runs 13 residues. Germline V CDR1 and CDR2: SGHRS, YFSETQ. Trimming pared 0 bases from V and 3 bases from J, leaving 6 bases between. Profiling relied on immunoSEQ multiplex PCR, and the TCRdb table lists in-frame clones only, not all of them. The profile shows about 44,000 clones, about nine tenths of them singletons. The V gene is TRBV5-1, the J gene TRBJ1-2; D remains unclear. The receptor was derived from a female donor with multiple sclerosis, enrolled in a pregnancy study. The sequencing used CD4+ T cells from peripheral blood mononuclear cells, collected in the first trimester of pregnancy. The CDR3 spells CASSLDGYYGYTF. The CDR3 DNA reads TGCGCCAGCAGCTTGGACGGGTACTATGGCTACACCTTC.